This TCR beta chain was identified in a study of HIV-infected children after antiretroviral therapy interruption. In the study overall: Four children interrupted treatment; four stayed on continuous treatment. Weeks 0, 48 and 150 were sampled under continuous treatment.

Treatment denoted: PENTA 11 planned treatment interruption arm or continuous ART arm. Only samples with at least 5 million viable PBMCs qualified. The TCR library was built from RNA with a 3' RACE protocol and unique molecular identifiers. Using its own MiXCR run on the 3' RACE reads, TCRdb lists one record per CDR3 protein. In the table there are approximately 96,000 distinct CDR3 sequences, about 6.3% of which are singletons. This sequence was found in a pool of human donors with HIV. The sample here was CD45RA+ CD4+ T cells from PBMCs, pooled from several time points, taken from a donor given antiretroviral therapy, either interrupted or continuous. As to subset: naive CD4+ CD45RA+ CD45RO- T cells.

This chain's CDR3 is CSARGTTDRAATQYF. The CDR3 coding sequence is TGCAGTGCTAGAGGTACGACGGACAGGGCGGCTACGCAGTATTTT. The V gene is TRBV20-1, the J gene TRBJ2-3; 8 bases line up with TRBD1. This CDR3 contains 15 residues. J gave up 8 bases and V 1 base, and 11 bases lay outside the gene matches. CDR1 and CDR2 from the germline V gene are DFQATT and SNEGSKA (reference sequence).